The clone carrying this T cell receptor (beta chain) was picked up a small number of times. The sample is drawn from a study of metastatic and nonmetastatic thyroid tumors. There were no patients who had received any treatment before thyroid surgery. The CDR3 runs 13 residues. From germline, CDR1 is DFQATT and CDR2 SNEGSKA (reference sequence). The V end lost 5 bases, the J end lost 2 bases, and 13 bases lay between the germline ends. TCRdb re-called the PCR reads via MiXCR. This sample has about 12,000 clones; around 25% occur once, and the top ten carry approximately 12%. V is TRBV20-1 and J is TRBJ2-7; D gene uncertain. The sample comprised adjacent normal tissue. This TCR was sampled from a female donor with papillary thyroid cancer or a benign thyroid nodule (not recorded which). Some clones in this sample may be carry-over from other donors' samples. CDR3 DNA: TGCAGTGCTCGACGGGCTGGTCCCTACGAGCAGTACTTC. Protein: CSARRAGPYEQYF.